The 32 T cell receptor beta chains below come from one sample, sequenced in a study of blood T cell repertoires in COVID-19. Assay: immunoSEQ multiplex PCR; the TCRdb copy retains only in-frame clones and omits some. The table records under 500,000 clones, 70% to 90% of them present only once. The sample consisted of PBMCs or T cells enriched from blood (not recorded which). These receptor sequences come from a woman in her late teens or twenties with acute COVID-19.

This chain uses TRBV28 with TRBJ2-1, with TRBD2 matching 11 bases. The junction had 10 bases not matched to a gene; V was cut back by 6 bases and J by 9 bases. Germline assignment: CDR1 MDHEN and CDR2 SYDVKM. The CDR3 spans 15 residues. The CDR3 region has the DNA TGTGCCAGCAGACACACTAGCGGGAGAATGGTTGAGCAGTTCTTC. Its protein product is CASRHTSGRMVEQFF.

V is TRBV15 and J is TRBJ1-4; D not certain. Germline CDR1 is LNHNV and CDR2 is YYDKDF (reference sequence). This CDR3 region has 18 residues. V was cut by 0 bases and J by 0 bases, with 14 bases left in between. The CDR3 is CATSRDLLSVSTNEKLFF. In DNA, the CDR3 is TGTGCCACCAGCAGAGATCTCTTGTCCGTTTCAACTAATGAAAAACTGTTTTTT. Full variable domain (outside the CDR3, taken from reference TRBV15 and TRBJ1-4): DAMVIQNPRYQVTQFGKPVTLSCSQTLNHNVMYWYQQKSSQAPKLLFHYYDKDFNNEADTPDNFQSRRPNTSFCFLDIRSPGLGDTAMYLCATSRDLLSVSTNEKLFFGSGTQLSVL.

The V and J genes are TRBV3-1 (or the pseudogene TRBV3-2) and TRBJ2-3; 8 nucleotides line up with TRBD2. V lost 4 bases to trimming and J lost 6 bases; unmatched junction nucleotides: 9. The CDR3 totals 15 residues. Germline V gene sequence: CDR1 LGHDT, CDR2 YNNKEL (reference sequence). The CDR3 region is CASSRVAGSPDTQYF. DNA for the CDR3: TGTGCCAGCAGCCGTGTAGCGGGGAGCCCGGATACGCAGTATTTT.

This clone has a single count. The CDR3 here is CARSDRGKETQYF. CDR3 nucleotides: TGTGCCAGGAGCGACAGGGGCAAAGAGACCCAGTACTTC. The chain links TRBV5-3 to TRBJ2-5; TRBD1 aligns across 8 bases. TRBV5-3 has ORF status, its function being uncertain. This CDR3 comprises 13 residues. V shed 8 bases and J 3 bases; nucleotides not matched to a gene: 6.

The chain links TRBV13 to TRBJ2-7; 8 bases fit TRBD1. The CDR3 sequence is 17 residues long. V lost 5 bases and J lost 2; bases outside the gene matches: 14. Germline V gene sequence: CDR1 PRHDT, CDR2 FYEKMQ (reference sequence). The CDR3 sequence is CASSPLPGTGVAYEQYF. CDR3 DNA: TGTGCCAGCAGCCCCCTTCCCGGGACAGGAGTCGCCTACGAGCAGTACTTC. Full variable domain (outside the CDR3, taken from reference TRBV13 and TRBJ2-7): AAGVIQSPRHLIKEKRETATLKCYPIPRHDTVYWYQQGPGQDPQFLISFYEKMQSDKGSIPDRFSAQQFSDYHSELNMSSLELGDSALYFCASSPLPGTGVAYEQYFGPGTRLTVT.

This chain uses TRBV29-1 with TRBJ2-1, with 7 bases that match TRBD2. The CDR3 loop spans 16 amino acids. With V trimmed by 3 bases and J by 7 bases, 15 bases remained unmatched. CDR1 is SQVTM, CDR2 ANQGSEA, per germline. CDR3 region: CSVEPHPLLGGNEQFF. The CDR3 DNA follows: TGCAGCGTTGAGCCTCACCCTCTCCTCGGGGGGAATGAGCAGTTCTTC.

CDR3 sequence (DNA): TGCGCCAGCAGTGAGTCGTTCAGGGGGCGATCCAACCCTGAAGCTTTCTTT. Its protein product is CASSESFRGRSNPEAFF. V is TRBV10-2 and J is TRBJ1-1, with 8 bases identical to TRBD1. With V trimmed by 0 bases and J by 6 bases, 12 bases remained unmatched. This CDR3 contains 17 residues. Germline-derived CDR1 and CDR2 are WSHSY and SAAADI.

This clone has more than one count but fewer than ten. The same CDR3 can be traced to other DNA sequences in this sample. V gene TRBV3-1 (or the pseudogene TRBV3-2) combines with J gene TRBJ2-7; D is unresolved. V was shortened by 2 bases and J by 0 bases, with 5 bases between the two germline ends. From germline, CDR1 is LGHDT and CDR2 YNNKEL (reference sequence). This CDR3 spans 13 amino acids. The CDR3 DNA sequence: TGTGCCAGCAGCCAACTAAGCTCCTACGAGCAGTACTTC. Translating it yields CASSQLSSYEQYF.

The sample holds one count of this clone. The chain is built from TRBV27 and TRBJ2-1; 7 bases fit TRBD2. The ends lost 5 bases at V and 5 bases at J; junction bases unmatched: 9. The V gene's germline CDR1 is MNHEY and CDR2 SMNVEV (reference sequence). CDR3 length equals 15 residues. The CDR3: CASSRTRVEDNEQFF. CDR3 DNA: TGTGCCAGCAGTCGGACTAGGGTAGAAGACAATGAGCAGTTCTTC.

The DNA for the CDR3 is TGTGCCAGCAGCGCTACAGGGTCCTATAATTCACCCCTCCACTTT. It encodes CASSATGSYNSPLHF. The chain couples TRBV9 to TRBJ1-6; the D gene is possibly TRBD1 (6 bases). Trimming pared 3 bases from V and 1 base from J, leaving 8 bases between. Germline V gives CDR1 SGDLS, CDR2 YYNGEE. The CDR3 spans 15 residues.

CDR3 nucleotide sequence: TGTGCCAGCAGTTTGACCCCAGGGGCCCAGCCCCAGCATTTT. Amino acid sequence: CASSLTPGAQPQHF. The chain carries TRBV27 and TRBJ1-5; TRBD1 is a possible D gene (6 bases). V was shortened by 3 bases and J by 7 bases, with 13 bases between the two germline ends. CDR3 length equals 14 residues. The germline V gene encodes CDR1 MNHEY and CDR2 SMNVEV (reference sequence).

The CDR3 DNA reads TGTGCCTGGGAAGGACTAGCGGAAACCTACGAGCAGTACTTC. Translated: CAWEGLAETYEQYF. The V call is TRBV30, the J call TRBJ2-7; 10 nucleotides line up with TRBD2. The CDR3 spans 14 residues. The germline V gene has CDR1 GTSNPN and CDR2 SVGIG (reference sequence). Trimming removed 5 bases from V and 2 bases from J; junction bases left unmatched: 6.

This chain links TRBV6-2 or TRBV6-3 with TRBJ2-5, with 7 nucleotides matching TRBD2. The CDR3 is made up of 16 amino acids. The V and J ends lost 2 bases and 1 base, in that order; junction bases with no gene match: 7. The V gene's germline CDR1 is MNHEY and CDR2 SVGEGT. The CDR3 nucleotides read TGTGCCAGCAGTTACGGGTCTAGCGGAGTCCAAGAGACCCAGTACTTC. It translates to CASSYGSSGVQETQYF.

The chain recombines TRBV6-5 with TRBJ2-7; 9 positions agree with TRBD1. This CDR3 has 14 amino acids. J was trimmed by 6 bases and V by 10 bases; bases with no gene match: 13. Germline V CDR1 and CDR2: MNHEY, SVGAGI. The CDR3, as DNA: TGTGCCACACGTATTACGGGACAGGGAGTCGAGCAGTACTTC. It specifies CATRITGQGVEQYF.

This rearrangement joins TRBV28 to TRBJ1-1; D remains ambiguous. The CDR3 extends over 14 amino acids. The germline CDR1 and CDR2 sequences are MDHEN and SYDVKM. Between the trimmed V and J ends, which lost 2 bases and 0 bases, there was a span of 7 bases. Written as DNA, the CDR3 is TGTGCCAGCAGTTTAGAGGGTCTGAACACTGAAGCTTTCTTT. Its protein is CASSLEGLNTEAFF.

J is TRBJ2-1 and V is TRBV3-1 (or the pseudogene TRBV3-2); D ambiguous. The CDR3 extends over 17 amino acids. V was pared by 2 bases and J by 4 bases, with 18 bases between. Per the germline V gene, CDR1 is LGHDT and CDR2 is YNNKEL (reference sequence). This CDR3 is CASSQLRTVLSYNEQFF. CDR3 sequence (DNA): TGTGCCAGCAGCCAACTAAGAACGGTATTGTCATACAATGAGCAGTTCTTC.

The chain carries TRBV7-9 and TRBJ2-1; 7 nucleotides match TRBD2. CDR1 and CDR2 from the germline V gene are SEHNR and FQNEAQ (reference sequence). Losses at the gene ends were 7 bases for V and 5 bases for J; bases not matched to a gene: 8. The CDR3 is 14 residues long. CDR3 amino acids: CASTSGGMNNEQFF. CDR3 in DNA: TGTGCCAGCACTTCGGGGGGTATGAACAATGAGCAGTTCTTC.

V usage is TRBV5-1 and J usage is TRBJ1-1; weak D call: TRBD1 (6 bases). V lost 4 bases and J 0 bases, leaving 7 bases between the germline ends. Germline V lookup: CDR1 SGHRS, CDR2 YFSETQ. The CDR3 covers 13 residues. For the CDR3, the DNA is TGCGCCAGCAGCAGGGACATGAACACTGAAGCTTTCTTT. This gives the protein CASSRDMNTEAFF.

The V gene is TRBV9, the J gene TRBJ2-5; D might be TRBD1 (5 bases). The germline V gene has CDR1 SGDLS and CDR2 YYNGEE. The CDR3 extends over 16 amino acids. V was pared by 2 bases and J by 5 bases, with 19 bases between. In DNA, the CDR3 is TGTGCCAGCAGCGTCAGGGCGGTGGGCGTCGGGGAGACCCAGTACTTC. Protein sequence: CASSVRAVGVGETQYF.

There are a few counts of this clone. The chain couples TRBV4-2 to TRBJ2-3, with TRBD2 identical over 12 bases. Germline CDR1 is LGHNA and CDR2 is YNFKEQ. Losses at the gene ends were 1 base for V and 1 base for J; bases not matched to a gene: 0. CDR3 size: 16 residues. The CDR3 here is CASSQGLAGGTDTQYF. CDR3 in DNA: TGTGCCAGCAGCCAAGGACTAGCGGGGGGCACAGATACGCAGTATTTT.

This sequence joins TRBV28 and TRBJ2-3, with D tentatively TRBD2 (6 bases). V was clipped by 2 bases and J by 5 bases, with 11 bases between them. Germline V gene data show CDR1 as MDHEN and CDR2 as SYDVKM. The CDR3 is 14 amino acids. CDR3 sequence (DNA): TGTGCCAGCAGTTTACGGCGGGGCGGAGATACGCAGTATTTT. It specifies CASSLRRGGDTQYF.

The rearrangement joins TRBV18 to TRBJ2-1; D is perhaps TRBD1 (5 bases). This CDR3 is 15 amino acids long. CDR1 is KGHSH, CDR2 LQKENI, per germline. V dropped 3 bases and J dropped 3 bases, with 12 bases sitting between them. The CDR3 protein is CASSPRDVFYNEQFF. The CDR3, as DNA: TGTGCCAGCTCACCCAGGGATGTCTTCTACAATGAGCAGTTCTTC.

V gene TRBV2 combines with J gene TRBJ1-5, with D maybe TRBD1 (5 bases). The germline gives CDR1 SNHLY, CDR2 FYNNEI. Trimming left V 7 bases short and J 4 bases short, with 11 bases between. The CDR3 is made up of 13 amino acids. CDR3 loop: CASTTDMNQPQHF. The CDR3 coding sequence is TGTGCCAGCACGACAGACATGAATCAGCCCCAGCATTTT.

The chain couples TRBV19 to TRBJ1-4; D is perhaps TRBD1 (6 bases). The CDR3 sequence is 12 residues long. Germline CDR1 and CDR2: LNHDA and SQIVND (reference sequence). Trimming left V 10 bases short and J 6 bases short, with 12 bases between. The DNA for the CDR3 is TGTGCCACCAGGACAGATTATGAAAAACTGTTTTTT. This translates into CATRTDYEKLFF.

CDR3 nucleotides: TGCGCCAGCAGCTTCCGACAGGGGGCGATTGGCTACACCTTC. Translating gives CASSFRQGAIGYTF. J is TRBJ1-2 and V is TRBV5-1, with 10 bases that match TRBD1. The CDR3 covers 14 residues. Germline V gene lookup returns CDR1 SGHRS and CDR2 YFSETQ. V shed 2 bases, J shed 7 bases, and the junction held 5 bases outside the gene matches.

The CDR3 is CASSQVDMGLRSYNEQFF. CDR3 in DNA: TGCGCCAGCAGCCAAGTTGACATGGGGCTGCGCTCCTACAATGAGCAGTTCTTC. The chain has TRBV4-1 and TRBJ2-1; a possible D gene is TRBD1 (5 bases). Looked up from germline, CDR1 is MGHRA and CDR2 is YSYEKL. Between the trimmed V and J ends, which lost 1 base and 0 bases, there was a span of 16 bases. This CDR3 region has 18 residues.

V usage is TRBV6-5 and J usage is TRBJ1-5; D is possibly TRBD1 (5 bases). V lost 3 bases, J lost 6 bases, and 12 bases lay in between. The CDR3 runs to 14 residues. CDR1 and CDR2 (germline): MNHEY, SVGAGI. The CDR3 DNA is TGTGCCAGCAGTTATAATAGGGGAGGTCAGCCCCAGCATTTT. This translates into CASSYNRGGQPQHF.

The genes are TRBV14 and TRBJ1-5; D uncertain. V shed 3 bases and J shed 3 bases, with 3 bases lying between them. The CDR3 covers 12 residues. The germline CDR1 and CDR2 sequences are SGHDN and FVKESK. The CDR3 protein is CASSHSNQPQHF. In DNA, the CDR3 is TGTGCCAGCAGCCACTCCAATCAGCCCCAGCATTTT. Complete variable domain (other parts from reference TRBV14 and TRBJ1-5): EAGVTQFPSHSVIEKGQTVTLRCDPISGHDNLYWYRRVMGKEIKFLLHFVKESKQDESGMPNNRFLAERTGGTYSTLKVQPAELEDSGVYFCASSHSNQPQHFGDGTRLSIL.

This clone was detected only once. The chain links TRBV7-2 to TRBJ2-1; 10 positions match TRBD2. V gave up 2 bases and J gave up 0 bases; unmatched junction bases: 7. CDR3 size: 18 residues. Germline-derived CDR1 and CDR2 are SGHTA and FQGNSA. CDR3 sequence reads: CASSLYQREGSSYNEQFF. The CDR3 nucleotides are TGTGCCAGCAGCTTATACCAGCGGGAGGGTAGCTCCTACAATGAGCAGTTCTTC.

V usage is TRBV5-6 and J usage is TRBJ2-5; D gene ambiguous. Trimming left V 1 base short and J 7 bases short, with 8 bases between. Germline V gene lookup returns CDR1 SGHDT and CDR2 YYEEEE. This CDR3 contains 12 residues. This CDR3 is CASSLSVGTQYF. The CDR3 nucleotides read TGTGCCAGCAGCTTGTCTGTCGGGACCCAGTACTTC.

V usage is TRBV4-2 and J usage is TRBJ1-1, with D possibly matching TRBD1 (5 bases). Germline V gene sequence: CDR1 LGHNA, CDR2 YNFKEQ. This CDR3 has 15 residues. Trimming stripped 0 bases from V and 7 bases from J, with 15 bases between. As DNA, the CDR3 is TGTGCCAGCAGCCAAGATCGGCGGGGGAAGGGTGAAGCTTTCTTT. Amino acids: CASSQDRRGKGEAFF.

This clone was seen more than once but under ten times. The chain combines TRBV12-3 or TRBV12-4 with TRBJ2-1; D is undetermined. V was pared by 4 bases and J by 10 bases, with 8 bases between. The CDR3 has 11 residues. CDR3 protein: CASSSVSEQFF. The DNA of the CDR3 is TGTGCCAGCAGTTCTGTATCCGAGCAGTTCTTC.